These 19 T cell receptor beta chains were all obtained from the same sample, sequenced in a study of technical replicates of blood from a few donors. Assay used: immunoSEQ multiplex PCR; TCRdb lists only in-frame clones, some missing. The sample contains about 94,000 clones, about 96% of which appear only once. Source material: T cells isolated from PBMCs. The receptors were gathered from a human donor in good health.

The CDR3 DNA reads TGCAGCGCCTCACAGGGGAATAACTATGGCTACACCTTC. Translation gives CSASQGNNYGYTF. The chain employs TRBV29-1 and TRBJ1-2; 7 positions agree with TRBD1. V gave up 7 bases and J gave up 1 base; unmatched junction bases: 6. Germline V gene lookup returns CDR1 SQVTM and CDR2 ANQGSEA. The CDR3 runs to 13 residues.

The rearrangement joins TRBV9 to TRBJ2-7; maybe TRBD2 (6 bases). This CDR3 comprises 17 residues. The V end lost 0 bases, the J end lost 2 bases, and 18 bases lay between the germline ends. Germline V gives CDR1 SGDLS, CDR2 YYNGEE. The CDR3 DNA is TGTGCCAGCAGCGTAGCTGAGGATCGGCGGGGCACCTACGAGCAGTACTTC. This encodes CASSVAEDRRGTYEQYF.

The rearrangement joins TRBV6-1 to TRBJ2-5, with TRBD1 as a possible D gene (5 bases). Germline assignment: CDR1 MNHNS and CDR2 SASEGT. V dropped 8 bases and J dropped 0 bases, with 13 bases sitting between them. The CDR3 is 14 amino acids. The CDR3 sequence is CASEPGQNQETQYF. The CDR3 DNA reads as TGTGCCAGCGAGCCAGGGCAAAACCAAGAGACCCAGTACTTC.

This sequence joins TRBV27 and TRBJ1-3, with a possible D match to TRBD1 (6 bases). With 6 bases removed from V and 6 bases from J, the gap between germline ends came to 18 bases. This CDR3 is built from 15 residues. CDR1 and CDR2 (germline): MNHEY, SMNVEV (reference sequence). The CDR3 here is CASSQDHRVANTIYF. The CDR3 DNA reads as TGTGCCAGCAGCCAGGATCACAGGGTCGCAAACACCATATATTTT.

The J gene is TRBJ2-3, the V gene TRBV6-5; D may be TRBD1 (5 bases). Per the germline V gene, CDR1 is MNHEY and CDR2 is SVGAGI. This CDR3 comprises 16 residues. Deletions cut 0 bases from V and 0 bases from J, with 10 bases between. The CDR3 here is CASSYSYRPSTDTQYF. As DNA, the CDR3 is TGTGCCAGCAGTTACTCATACAGGCCGAGCACAGATACGCAGTATTTT.

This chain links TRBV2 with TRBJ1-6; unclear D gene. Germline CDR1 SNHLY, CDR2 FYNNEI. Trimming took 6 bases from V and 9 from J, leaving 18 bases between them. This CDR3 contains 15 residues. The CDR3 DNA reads TGTGCCAGCAGAGAATGGACGACCGGAGGTTCACCCCTCCACTTT. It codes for CASREWTTGGSPLHF.

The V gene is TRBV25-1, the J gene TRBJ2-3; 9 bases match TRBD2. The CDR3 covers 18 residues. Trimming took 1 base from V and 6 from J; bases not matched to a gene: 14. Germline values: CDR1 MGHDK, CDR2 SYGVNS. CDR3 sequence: CASSESLREGLIDDTQYF. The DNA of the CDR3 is TGTGCCAGCAGTGAATCCTTGCGGGAGGGCCTAATTGATGATACGCAGTATTTT.

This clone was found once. The CDR3 loop is CASSVSGTSGLYEQYF. The CDR3 coding sequence is TGTGCCAGCAGTGTTTCTGGGACTAGCGGACTATACGAGCAGTACTTC. V usage is TRBV6-1 and J usage is TRBJ2-7; 11 bases align to TRBD2. The germline CDR1 and CDR2 sequences are MNHNS and SASEGT. The CDR3 is 16 amino acids. V was pared by 4 bases and J by 4 bases, with 9 bases of the junction left unmatched.

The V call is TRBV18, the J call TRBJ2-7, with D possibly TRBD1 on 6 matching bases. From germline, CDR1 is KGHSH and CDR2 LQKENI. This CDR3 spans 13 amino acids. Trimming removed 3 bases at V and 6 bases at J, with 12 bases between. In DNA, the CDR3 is TGTGCCAGCTCACCCCGACAGGTTCTCGAGCAGTACTTC. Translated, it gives CASSPRQVLEQYF. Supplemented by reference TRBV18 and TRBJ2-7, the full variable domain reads NAGVMQNPRHLVRRRGQEARLRCSPMKGHSHVYWYRQLPEEGLKFMVYLQKENIIDESGMPKERFSAEFPKEGPSILRIQQVVRGDSAAYFCASSPRQVLEQYFGPGTRLTVT.

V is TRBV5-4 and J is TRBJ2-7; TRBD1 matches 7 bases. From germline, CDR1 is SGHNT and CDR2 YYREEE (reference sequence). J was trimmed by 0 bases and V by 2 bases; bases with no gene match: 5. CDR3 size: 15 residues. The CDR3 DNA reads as TGTGCCAGCAGCTTAACAGGGGCTGCCTCCTACGAGCAGTACTTC. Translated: CASSLTGAASYEQYF.

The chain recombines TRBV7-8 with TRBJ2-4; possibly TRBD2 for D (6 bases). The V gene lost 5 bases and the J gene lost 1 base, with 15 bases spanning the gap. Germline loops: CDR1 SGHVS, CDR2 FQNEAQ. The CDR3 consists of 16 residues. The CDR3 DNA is TGTGCCAGCAGCCCGCGGCGTGGAGGGGCCAAAAACATTCAGTACTTC. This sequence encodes CASSPRRGGAKNIQYF.

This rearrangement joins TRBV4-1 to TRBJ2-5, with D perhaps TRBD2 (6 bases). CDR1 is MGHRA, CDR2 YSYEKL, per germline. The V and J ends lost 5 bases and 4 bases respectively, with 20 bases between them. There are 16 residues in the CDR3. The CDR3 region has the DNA TGCGCCAGCAGCTCCAGAGTAGCGGTTGGAGGAGAGACCCAGTACTTC. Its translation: CASSSRVAVGGETQYF.

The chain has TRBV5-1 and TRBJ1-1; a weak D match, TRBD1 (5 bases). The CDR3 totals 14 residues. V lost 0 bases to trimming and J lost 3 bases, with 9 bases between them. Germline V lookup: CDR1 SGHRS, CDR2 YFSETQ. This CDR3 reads CASSLAVGHTEAFF. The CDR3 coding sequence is TGCGCCAGCAGCTTGGCTGTGGGGCACACTGAAGCTTTCTTT.

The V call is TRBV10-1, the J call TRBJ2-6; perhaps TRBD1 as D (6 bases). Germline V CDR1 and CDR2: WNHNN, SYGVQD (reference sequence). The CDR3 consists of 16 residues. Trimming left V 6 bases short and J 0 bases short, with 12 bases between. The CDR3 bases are TGCGCCAGCAGCCCAGGGGCTCTCTCTGGGGCCAACGTCCTGACTTTC. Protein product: CASSPGALSGANVLTF.

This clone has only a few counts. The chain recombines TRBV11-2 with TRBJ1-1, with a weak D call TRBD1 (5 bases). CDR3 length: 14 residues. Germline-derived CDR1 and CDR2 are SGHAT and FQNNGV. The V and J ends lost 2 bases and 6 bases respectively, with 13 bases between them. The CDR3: CASSLQGSGAEAFF. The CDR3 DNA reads TGTGCCAGCAGCTTACAGGGATCGGGCGCTGAAGCTTTCTTT.

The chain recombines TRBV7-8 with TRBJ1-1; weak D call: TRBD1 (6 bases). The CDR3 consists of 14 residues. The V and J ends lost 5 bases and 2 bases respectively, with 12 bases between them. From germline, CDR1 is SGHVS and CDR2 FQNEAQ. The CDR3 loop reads CASSARQDNTEAFF. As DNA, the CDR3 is TGTGCCAGCAGCGCCCGACAGGATAACACTGAAGCTTTCTTT.

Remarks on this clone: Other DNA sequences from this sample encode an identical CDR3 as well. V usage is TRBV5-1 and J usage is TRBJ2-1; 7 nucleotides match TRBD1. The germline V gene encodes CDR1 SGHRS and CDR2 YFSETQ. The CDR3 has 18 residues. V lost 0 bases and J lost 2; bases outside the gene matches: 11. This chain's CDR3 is CASSLDYRGSLAYNEQFF. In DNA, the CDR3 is TGCGCCAGCAGCTTGGATTACAGGGGTTCCTTAGCCTACAATGAGCAGTTCTTC.

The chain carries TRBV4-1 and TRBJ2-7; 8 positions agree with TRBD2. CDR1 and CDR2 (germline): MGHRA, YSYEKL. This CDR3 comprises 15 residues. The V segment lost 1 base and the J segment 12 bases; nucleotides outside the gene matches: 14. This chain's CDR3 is CASSQGGASGRPRYF. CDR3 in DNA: TGCGCCAGCAGCCAAGGGGGGGCTAGCGGGCGACCGCGGTACTTC.

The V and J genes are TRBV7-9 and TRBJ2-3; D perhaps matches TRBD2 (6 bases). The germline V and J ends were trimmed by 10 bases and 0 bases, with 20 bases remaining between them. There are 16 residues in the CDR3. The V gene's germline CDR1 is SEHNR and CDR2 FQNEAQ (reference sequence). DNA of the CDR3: TGTGCCACCCGAGATAGTGGGGGACTTAGCACAGATACGCAGTATTTT. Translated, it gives CATRDSGGLSTDTQYF.